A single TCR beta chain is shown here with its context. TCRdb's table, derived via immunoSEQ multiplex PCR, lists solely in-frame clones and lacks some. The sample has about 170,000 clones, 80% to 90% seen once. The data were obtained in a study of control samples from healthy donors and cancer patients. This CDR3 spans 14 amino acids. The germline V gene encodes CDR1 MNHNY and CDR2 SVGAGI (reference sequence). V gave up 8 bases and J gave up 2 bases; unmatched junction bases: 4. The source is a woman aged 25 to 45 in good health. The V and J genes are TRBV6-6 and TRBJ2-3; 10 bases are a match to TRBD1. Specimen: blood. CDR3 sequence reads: CASRQGASTDTQYF. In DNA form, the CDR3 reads TGTGCCAGCCGACAGGGGGCCTCCACAGATACGCAGTATTTT.